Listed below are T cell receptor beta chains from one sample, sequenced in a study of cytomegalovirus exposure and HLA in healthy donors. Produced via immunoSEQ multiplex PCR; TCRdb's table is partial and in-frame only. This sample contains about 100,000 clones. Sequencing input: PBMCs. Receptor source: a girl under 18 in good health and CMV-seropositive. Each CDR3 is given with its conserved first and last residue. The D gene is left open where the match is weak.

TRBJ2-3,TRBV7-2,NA,CASRAADTQYF,TGTGCCAGCAGGGCCGCTGATACGCAGTATTTT
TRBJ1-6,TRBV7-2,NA,CASSPERQGNSPLHF,TGTGCCAGCAGCCCCGAGAGGCAGGGGAACTCACCCCTCCACTTT
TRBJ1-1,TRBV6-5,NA,CASSLGPPGTEAFF,TGTGCCAGCAGTTTGGGTCCTCCAGGGACTGAAGCTTTCTTT
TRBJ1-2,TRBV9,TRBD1,CASSPGGADYGYTF,TGTGCCAGCAGCCCAGGGGGCGCCGACTATGGCTACACCTTC
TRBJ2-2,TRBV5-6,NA,CASSSWGGHPNTGELFF,TGTGCCAGCAGTTCGTGGGGGGGACATCCGAACACCGGGGAGCTGTTTTTT
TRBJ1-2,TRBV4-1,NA,CASSPRSFYGYTF,TGCGCCAGCAGCCCTAGATCCTTTTATGGCTACACCTTC
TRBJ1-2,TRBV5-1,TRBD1,CASSGQGDSFYGYTF,TGCGCCAGTTCCGGCCAGGGGGACTCCTTCTATGGCTACACCTTC
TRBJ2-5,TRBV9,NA,CASSVQYDSLETQYF,TGTGCCAGCAGCGTTCAGTATGACAGCCTAGAGACCCAGTACTTC
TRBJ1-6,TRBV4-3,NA,CASSQDLENSHLHF,TGCGCCAGCAGCCAAGATCTGGAGAATTCACACCTCCACTTT
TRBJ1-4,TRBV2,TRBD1,CASSERQGANEKLFF,TGTGCCAGCAGTGAAAGGCAGGGGGCTAATGAAAAACTGTTTTTT
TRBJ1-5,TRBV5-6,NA,CASSEQGWGNQPQHF,TGTGCCAGCAGTGAACAGGGATGGGGCAATCAGCCCCAGCATTTT
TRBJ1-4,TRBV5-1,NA,CASSLGDNEKLFF,TGCGCCAGCAGCTTGGGGGACAACGAAAAACTGTTTTTT
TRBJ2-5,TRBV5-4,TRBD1,CASSPGTEETQYF,TGTGCCAGCAGCCCCGGGACAGAGGAGACCCAGTACTTC
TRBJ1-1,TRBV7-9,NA,CASSPRGREVEAFF,TGTGCCAGCAGCCCCAGGGGCCGCGAGGTTGAAGCTTTCTTT
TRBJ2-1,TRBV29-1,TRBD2,CSVRLAGGSYNEQFF,TGCAGCGTGAGACTAGCGGGGGGGTCCTACAATGAGCAGTTCTTC
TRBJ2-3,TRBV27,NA,CASSPGTADTQYF,TGTGCCAGCAGTCCAGGGACTGCAGATACGCAGTATTTT
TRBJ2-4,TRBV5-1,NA,CASSSLSIAKNIQYF,TGCGCCAGCAGCTCCCTCAGTATAGCCAAAAACATTCAGTACTTC
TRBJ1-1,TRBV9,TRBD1,CASSVGRGLNTEAFF,TGTGCCAGCAGCGTAGGCAGGGGGCTTAACACTGAAGCTTTCTTT
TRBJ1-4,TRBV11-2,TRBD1,CASSSGGTGQVEKLFF,TGTGCCAGCAGCTCCGGGGGGACAGGGCAAGTTGAAAAACTGTTTTTT
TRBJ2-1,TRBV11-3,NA,CASSSDGIDNEQFF,TGTGCCAGCAGCTCCGACGGGATCGACAATGAGCAGTTCTTC
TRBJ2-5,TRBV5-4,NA,CASGGAQETQYF,TGTGCCAGCGGCGGGGCCCAAGAGACCCAGTACTTC
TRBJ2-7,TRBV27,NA,CASSYGQGNEQYF,TGTGCCAGCAGTTACGGGCAGGGAAACGAGCAGTACTTC
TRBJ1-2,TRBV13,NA,CASSFNRLRGYTF,TGTGCCAGCAGCTTCAATCGTCTACGTGGCTACACCTTC
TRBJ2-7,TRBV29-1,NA,CSVEDPNTGNEQYF,TGCAGCGTTGAAGATCCTAATACAGGGAATGAGCAGTACTTC
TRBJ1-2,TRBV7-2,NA,CASSPQPQGVNTF,TGTGCCAGCAGCCCGCAACCCCAGGGTGTTAACACCTTC
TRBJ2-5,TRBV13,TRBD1,CASSLGHRGQETQYF,TGTGCCAGCAGCTTAGGCCACAGGGGCCAAGAGACCCAGTACTTC
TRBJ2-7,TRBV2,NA,CASTSGTGLYEQYF,TGTGCCAGCACCTCCGGGACGGGACTCTACGAGCAGTACTTC
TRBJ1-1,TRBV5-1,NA,CASRQDTEAFF,TGCGCCAGCAGGCAGGACACTGAAGCTTTCTTT
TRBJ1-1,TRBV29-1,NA,CSPGGIGTEAFF,TGCAGCCCAGGAGGTATTGGAACTGAAGCTTTCTTT
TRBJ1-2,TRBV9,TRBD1,CASSDRTNRGLVDGYTF,TGTGCCAGCAGCGACCGAACAAACAGGGGGCTAGTGGATGGCTACACCTTC
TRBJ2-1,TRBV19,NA,CASSMLSVTEQFF,TGTGCCAGTAGTATGCTGAGTGTTACTGAGCAGTTCTTC
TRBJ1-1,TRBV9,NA,CASSVADTEAFF,TGTGCCAGCAGCGTAGCTGACACTGAAGCTTTCTTT
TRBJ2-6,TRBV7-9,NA,CASSFLAGANVLTF,TGTGCCAGCAGCTTCCTAGCTGGGGCCAACGTCCTGACTTTC
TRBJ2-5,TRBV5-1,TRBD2,CASSFRAGGQETQYF,TGCGCCAGCAGCTTCCGGGCGGGGGGACAAGAGACCCAGTACTTC
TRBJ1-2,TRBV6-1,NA,CASSEAFEEGRGYTF,TGTGCCAGCAGTGAAGCTTTTGAGGAGGGACGGGGCTACACCTTC
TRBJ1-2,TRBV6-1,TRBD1,CASSELAEMRQGYGYTF,TGTGCCAGCAGTGAACTTGCAGAAATGAGACAGGGGTATGGCTACACCTTC
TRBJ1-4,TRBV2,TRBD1,CASSEDWGTELFF,TGTGCCAGCAGTGAAGATTGGGGGACAGAACTGTTTTTT
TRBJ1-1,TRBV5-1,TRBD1,CASSLYQGDEAFF,TGCGCCAGCAGCTTATACCAGGGGGATGAAGCTTTCTTT
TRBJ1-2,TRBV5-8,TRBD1,CASSLETDRGGYGYTF,TGTGCCAGCAGCCTCGAAACGGACAGGGGCGGCTATGGCTACACCTTC
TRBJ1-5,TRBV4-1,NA,CASSQDGSGNQPQHF,TGCGCCAGCAGCCAAGATGGGAGCGGCAATCAGCCCCAGCATTTT
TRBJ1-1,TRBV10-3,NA,CAIRAGTEAFF,TGTGCCATAAGGGCGGGGACTGAAGCTTTCTTT
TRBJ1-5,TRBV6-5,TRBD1,CASRVRTGNQHF,TGTGCCAGCAGGGTCCGGACAGGGAACCAGCATTTT
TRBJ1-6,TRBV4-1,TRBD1,CASSHVTGYGSPLHF,TGCGCCAGCAGCCATGTGACAGGGTACGGGTCACCCCTACACTTT
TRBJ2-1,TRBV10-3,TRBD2,CAISESGGGGSFF,TGTGCCATCAGTGAGTCTGGTGGCGGGGGATCGTTCTTC